What follows is one T cell receptor beta chain and its context. Researchers took RNA transcripts and amplified the TCR beta CDR3 regions from them. Primed by the HTBI set, a first-round RT-PCR was run on the TCR CDR3. MiXCR, run by TCRdb on the multiplex PCR reads, gives a single entry per CDR3 protein. The table records about 200,000 distinct CDR3 sequences, about a sixth of them present only once. This record comes from a study of T cells in Graves' hyperthyroidism and ophthalmopathy. V was pared by 8 bases and J by 5 bases, with 19 bases between. There are 14 residues in the CDR3. Germline loops: CDR1 SGHRS, CDR2 YFSETQ.

The sequenced sample was blood. V gene TRBV5-1 combines with J gene TRBJ2-5; D may match TRBD1 or TRBD2 (5 bases each). The sequence derives from a woman aged 45-59 years with Graves' hyperthyroidism. CDR3 sequence: CASRAGTLGETQYF. The CDR3 DNA reads TGCGCCAGTAGGGCCGGGACCTTAGGGGAGACCCAGTACTTC.